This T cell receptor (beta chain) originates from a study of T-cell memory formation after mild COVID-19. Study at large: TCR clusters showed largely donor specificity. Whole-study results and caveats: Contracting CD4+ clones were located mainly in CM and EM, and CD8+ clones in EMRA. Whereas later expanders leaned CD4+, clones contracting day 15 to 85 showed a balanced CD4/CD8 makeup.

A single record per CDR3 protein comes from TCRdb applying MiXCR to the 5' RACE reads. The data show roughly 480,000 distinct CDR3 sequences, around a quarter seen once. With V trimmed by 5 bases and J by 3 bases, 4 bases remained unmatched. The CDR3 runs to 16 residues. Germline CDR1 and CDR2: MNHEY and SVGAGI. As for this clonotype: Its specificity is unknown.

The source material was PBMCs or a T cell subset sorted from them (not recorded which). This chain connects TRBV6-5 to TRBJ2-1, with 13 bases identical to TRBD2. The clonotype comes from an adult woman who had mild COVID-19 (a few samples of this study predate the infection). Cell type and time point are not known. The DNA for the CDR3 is TGTGCCAGCAGTCGACTAGCGGGAGGAGGCTACAATGAGCAGTTCTTC. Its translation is CASSRLAGGGYNEQFF.